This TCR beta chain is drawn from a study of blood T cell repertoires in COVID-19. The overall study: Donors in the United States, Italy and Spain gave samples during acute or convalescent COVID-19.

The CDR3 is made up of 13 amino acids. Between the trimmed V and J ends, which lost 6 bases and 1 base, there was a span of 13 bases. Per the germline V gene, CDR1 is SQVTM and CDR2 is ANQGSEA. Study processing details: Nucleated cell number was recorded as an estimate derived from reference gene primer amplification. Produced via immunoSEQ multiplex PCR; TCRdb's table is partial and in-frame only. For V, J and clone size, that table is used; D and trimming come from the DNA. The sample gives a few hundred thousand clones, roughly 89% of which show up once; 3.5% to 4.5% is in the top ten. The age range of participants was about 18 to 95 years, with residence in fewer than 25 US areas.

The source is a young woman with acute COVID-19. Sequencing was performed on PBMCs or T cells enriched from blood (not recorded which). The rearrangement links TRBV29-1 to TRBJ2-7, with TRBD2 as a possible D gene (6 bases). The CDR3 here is CSVAPGSSYEQYF. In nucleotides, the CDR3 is TGCAGCGTCGCCCCCGGGAGTTCCTACGAGCAGTACTTC.